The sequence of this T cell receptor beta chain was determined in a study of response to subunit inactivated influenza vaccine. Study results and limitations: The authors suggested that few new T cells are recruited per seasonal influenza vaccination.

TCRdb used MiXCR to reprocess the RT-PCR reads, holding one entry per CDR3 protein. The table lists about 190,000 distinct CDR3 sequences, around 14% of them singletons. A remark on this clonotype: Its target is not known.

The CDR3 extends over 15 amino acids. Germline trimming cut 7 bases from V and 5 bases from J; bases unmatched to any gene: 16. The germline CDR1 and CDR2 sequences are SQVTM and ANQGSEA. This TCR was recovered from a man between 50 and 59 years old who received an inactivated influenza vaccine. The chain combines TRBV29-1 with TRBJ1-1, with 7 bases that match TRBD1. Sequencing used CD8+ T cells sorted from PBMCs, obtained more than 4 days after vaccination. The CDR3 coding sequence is TGCAGCGCCATGGGGGGACAGTTTGGTGGAACTGAAGCTTTCTTT. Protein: CSAMGGQFGGTEAFF.